This TCR beta chain came from a study of T cells in Graves' hyperthyroidism and ophthalmopathy. Study-level results: A model of 13 V-J pairs discriminated ophthalmopathy from stable hyperthyroidism.

RNA transcripts yielded amplified TCR beta CDR3 regions. With the HTBI primer set, the TCR CDR3 went through a first round of RT-PCR. TCRdb redid the calling of the multiplex PCR reads with MiXCR, one entry per CDR3 protein. The sample has 500,000 to 650,000 distinct CDR3 sequences, 14% seen once. Germline assignment: CDR1 LGHDT and CDR2 YNNKEL (reference sequence). V gave up 1 base and J gave up 6 bases, with 18 bases separating them. CDR3 length equals 17 residues. This clonotype was counted only a few times. As yet, its antigen is unknown. V usage is TRBV3-1 and J usage is TRBJ2-2; D is perhaps TRBD2 (6 bases). Sequenced material: blood. The sequence was collected from a woman in her 40s with Graves' hyperthyroidism. The CDR3: CASSQGSSGFGAGELFF. The CDR3 DNA reads as TGTGCCAGCAGCCAAGGGTCAAGCGGGTTTGGGGCCGGGGAGCTGTTTTTT. The full variable domain, completed using reference TRBV3-1 and TRBJ2-2, is DTAVSQTPKYLVTQMGNDKSIKCEQNLGHDTMYWYKQDSKKFLKIMFSYNNKELIINETVPNRFSPKSPDKAHLNLHINSLELGDSAVYFCASSQGSSGFGAGELFFGEGSRLTVL.